This is a list of T cell receptor beta chains from one sample in a study of T cells of healthy individuals. TCRdb re-called the 5' RACE reads with MiXCR, one entry per CDR3 protein. Of about 96,000 distinct CDR3 sequences listed, 15% to 20% are singletons. These receptors came from a human donor in good health. CDR3s include the opening cysteine and the closing phenylalanine or tryptophan. D genes are given only for firm matches. Some rows have no size entry. The others give once, few or many, or a class for an expanded clone.

V gene	D gene	J gene	clone size	CDR3 protein	CDR3 DNA
TRBV7-6	NA	TRBJ2-7	NA	CASSLKAGSYEQYF	TGTGCCAGCAGCTTAAAGGCTGGCTCCTACGAGCAGTACTTC
TRBV7-8	NA	TRBJ2-3	NA	CASSLVSTDTQYF	TGTGCCAGCAGCTTAGTCAGCACAGATACGCAGTATTTT
TRBV6-5	TRBD1	TRBJ1-1	few	CASNYFPGQKNTEAFF	TGTGCCAGCAATTACTTCCCGGGACAGAAGAACACTGAAGCTTTCTTT
TRBV7-6	TRBD1	TRBJ2-1	NA	CASSSIRDRGYNEQFF	TGTGCCAGCAGCTCCATTCGGGACAGGGGGTACAATGAGCAGTTCTTC
TRBV20-1	NA	TRBJ2-3	many	CSGDIGGGIDTQYF	TGCAGCGGGGACATAGGGGGTGGCATAGATACGCAGTATTTT
TRBV10-3	NA	TRBJ2-7	NA	CAISGGGISVNEQYF	TGTGCCATCAGTGGAGGGGGGATTAGCGTCAACGAGCAGTACTTC
TRBV7-9	NA	TRBJ1-1	NA	CASSPRGSGNTEAFF	TGTGCCAGCAGCCCCCGGGGGTCGGGGAACACTGAAGCTTTCTTT
TRBV4-3	NA	TRBJ1-3	once	CASSQGGTGNTIYF	TGCGCCAGCAGCCAAGGAGGAACTGGAAACACCATATATTTT
TRBV6-2/TRBV6-3	NA	TRBJ1-2	NA	CASSPLQGRYGYTF	TGTGCCAGCAGTCCGCTACAGGGTCGGTATGGCTACACCTTC
TRBV6-2/TRBV6-3	NA	TRBJ2-2	few	CASSYLTLNTGELFF	TGTGCCAGCAGTTACCTGACTCTTAACACCGGGGAGCTGTTTTTT
TRBV3-1	NA	TRBJ1-3	few	CASSLRTANTIYF	TGTGCCAGCAGTCTCCGGACAGCAAACACCATATATTTT
TRBV7-6	NA	TRBJ1-1	many	CASSAGRGNTEAFF	TGTGCCAGCAGCGCGGGACGGGGAAACACTGAAGCTTTCTTT
TRBV10-2	NA	TRBJ2-7	NA	CASSDVRGFTYEQYF	TGCGCCAGCAGTGATGTTAGGGGGTTTACCTACGAGCAGTACTTC
TRBV18	NA	TRBJ2-3	NA	CASSPPFGTSFLGDTQYF	TGTGCCAGCTCACCACCTTTCGGAACTAGTTTTCTAGGTGATACGCAGTATTTT
TRBV10-3	NA	TRBJ1-1	few	CAIRPGLGGLNTEAFF	TGTGCCATCAGGCCCGGGTTGGGGGGACTTAACACTGAAGCTTTCTTT
TRBV29-1	TRBD2	TRBJ2-1	many	CSVKRGGYNEQFF	TGCAGCGTTAAGCGGGGGGGATACAATGAGCAGTTCTTC
TRBV18	NA	TRBJ2-3	NA	CASSPPDRTSTDTQYF	TGTGCCAGCTCACCACCTGATAGAACTAGCACAGATACGCAGTATTTT
TRBV28	NA	TRBJ2-1	few	CASSASYNEQFF	TGTGCCAGCAGTGCCTCCTACAATGAGCAGTTCTTC
TRBV28	TRBD2	TRBJ2-1	NA	CASSAGTSPNEQFF	TGTGCCAGCAGCGCCGGGACTAGCCCCAATGAGCAGTTCTTC
TRBV9	NA	TRBJ2-3	NA	CASSVSPYFTDTQYF	TGTGCCAGCAGCGTATCCCCCTACTTCACAGATACGCAGTATTTT
TRBV6-6	NA	TRBJ2-7	NA	CASRYTYEQYF	TGTGCCAGCAGGTACACCTACGAGCAGTACTTC
TRBV28	NA	TRBJ1-2	NA	CASSFGQGGNYGYTF	TGTGCCAGCAGTTTTGGGCAGGGCGGTAACTATGGCTACACCTTC
TRBV19	NA	TRBJ2-7	few	CASSIGEGARNYEQYF	TGTGCCAGTAGTATCGGGGAGGGGGCGCGCAACTACGAGCAGTACTTC
TRBV29-1	TRBD1	TRBJ2-5	many	CSGGQGRGETQYF	TGCAGCGGGGGACAGGGAAGGGGAGAGACCCAGTACTTC
TRBV18	TRBD2	TRBJ2-5	NA	CASSRGGAETQYF	TGTGCCAGCTCAAGGGGAGGGGCCGAGACCCAGTACTTC
TRBV28	TRBD2	TRBJ2-7	NA	CASSYTSGTLLLF	TGTGCCAGCAGTTATACTAGCGGGACCCTGCTGCTCTTC
TRBV4-2	TRBD2	TRBJ2-5	NA	CASSQGSGAQETQYF	TGTGCCAGCAGCCAAGGGAGCGGGGCCCAAGAGACCCAGTACTTC
TRBV27	NA	TRBJ1-2	NA	CASSLHGGVNYGHTF	TGTGCCAGCAGTTTACATGGGGGCGTTAACTATGGCCACACCTTC
TRBV4-1	NA	TRBJ1-5	NA	CASSQGSGVPWGVEPQHF	TGCGCCAGCAGCCAAGGGAGCGGGGTCCCCTGGGGGGTAGAACCCCAGCATTTT
TRBV29-1	TRBD1	TRBJ2-7	few	CSVDQGRGPHEQYF	TGCAGCGTCGACCAGGGCAGGGGGCCCCACGAGCAGTACTTC
TRBV28	NA	TRBJ2-7	NA	CASSSSGHPYEQYF	TGTGCCAGCAGTTCCTCCGGGCATCCCTACGAGCAGTACTTC
TRBV7-3	NA	TRBJ2-1	many	CASSLGQNNEQFF	TGTGCCAGCAGCTTAGGCCAAAACAATGAGCAGTTCTTC
TRBV6-2/TRBV6-3	NA	TRBJ1-4	NA	CASSPVYPTPEKLFF	TGTGCCAGCAGTCCGGTCTATCCGACACCTGAAAAACTGTTTTTT
TRBV28	NA	TRBJ2-3	many	CASSSFRDTPDTQYF	TGTGCCAGCAGCTCATTCCGGGACACTCCAGATACGCAGTATTTT
TRBV18	NA	TRBJ1-1	few	CASSPEGGDTEAFF	TGTGCCAGCTCCCCCGAGGGGGGGGACACTGAAGCTTTCTTT
TRBV29-1	TRBD1	TRBJ2-5	many	CSAEGTASRPETQYF	TGCAGCGCCGAAGGGACAGCTAGCCGTCCCGAGACCCAGTACTTC
TRBV28	TRBD2	TRBJ2-3	few	CASGPFGGGDTQYF	TGTGCCAGCGGTCCATTTGGGGGAGGGGATACGCAGTATTTT
TRBV20-1	NA	TRBJ2-7	few	CSVDLAREQYF	TGCAGTGTGGATTTAGCGCGGGAGCAGTACTTC
TRBV7-8	NA	TRBJ2-7	NA	CASSLVPTLSYEQYF	TGTGCCAGCAGCTTAGTCCCGACTCTCTCCTACGAGCAGTACTTC
TRBV20-1	NA	TRBJ2-5	NA	CSATGTLRGQQGETQYF	TGCAGTGCTACGGGGACCCTGAGAGGACAGCAGGGAGAGACCCAGTACTTC
TRBV27	NA	TRBJ2-6	many	CASSSQIVSGANVLTF	TGTGCCAGCAGTTCACAGATCGTATCTGGGGCCAACGTCCTGACTTTC
TRBV28	NA	TRBJ2-1	few	CASTSPFPPSRFF	TGTGCCAGCACCTCCCCATTCCCTCCCTCCAGGTTCTTC
TRBV19	TRBD2	TRBJ2-1	few	CASSIEVGRAEQFF	TGTGCCAGTAGTATAGAGGTCGGGAGGGCCGAGCAGTTCTTC
TRBV20-1	NA	TRBJ1-2	few	CSARVWTALNYGYTF	TGCAGTGCTAGAGTTTGGACAGCACTTAACTATGGCTACACCTTC
TRBV7-9	NA	TRBJ2-5	few	CASSFRDAQETQYF	TGTGCCAGCAGCTTCCGGGACGCGCAAGAGACCCAGTACTTC
TRBV28	TRBD2	TRBJ2-3	few	CASSPWPTSGREADTQYF	TGTGCCAGCAGCCCCTGGCCTACTAGCGGGAGAGAGGCAGATACGCAGTATTTT
TRBV29-1	NA	TRBJ2-1	many	CSVEDSVYNEQFF	TGCAGCGTTGAAGATAGTGTATACAATGAGCAGTTCTTC
TRBV5-1	NA	TRBJ2-3	many	CASSSLDRTDTQYF	TGCGCCAGCAGCTCCCTAGATAGAACAGATACGCAGTATTTT
TRBV5-4	TRBD1	TRBJ1-2	many	CASSRDRGDYGYTF	TGTGCCAGCAGCCGAGACAGGGGCGACTATGGCTACACCTTC
TRBV20-1	TRBD2	TRBJ2-1	few	CSARSSGGIYNEQFF	TGCAGTGCTAGATCTAGCGGGGGGATTTACAATGAGCAGTTCTTC
TRBV12-5	NA	TRBJ2-1	NA	CASGSGVTRSRNEQFF	TGTGCTAGTGGTTCTGGGGTCACCAGGTCAAGGAATGAGCAGTTCTTC
TRBV5-6	NA	TRBJ2-7	few	CASGAPGRGSYEQYF	TGTGCCAGCGGAGCTCCGGGACGGGGTTCCTACGAGCAGTACTTC
TRBV20-1	NA	TRBJ1-5	NA	CSARRARAGDQPQHF	TGCAGTGCTAGAAGGGCGCGGGCTGGGGATCAGCCCCAGCATTTT
TRBV20-1	TRBD2	TRBJ2-5	NA	CSARGASGSLETQYF	TGCAGTGCCCGAGGGGCTAGCGGGAGTTTAGAGACCCAGTACTTC
TRBV9	NA	TRBJ2-5	once	CASSVAGGGSGETQYF	TGTGCCAGCAGCGTAGCTGGAGGAGGGAGTGGCGAGACCCAGTACTTC
TRBV5-1	NA	TRBJ2-7	once	CASSLHPPGPADEQYF	TGCGCCAGCAGCTTGCACCCTCCGGGACCGGCGGACGAGCAGTACTTC
TRBV6-2/TRBV6-3	TRBD1	TRBJ2-1	many	CASSRGQGAIF	TGTGCCAGCAGTCGAGGGCAGGGGGCCATTTTC
TRBV5-1	TRBD1	TRBJ1-2	NA	CASSPGQGRGYTF	TGCGCCAGCAGCCCGGGACAGGGAAGAGGCTACACCTTC